Sequencing of this TCR beta chain was carried out in a study of CD8+CD57+ T cells in acquired aplastic anemia. This clonotype was seen repeatedly, ten times or more. Only patients with CD8+CD57+ cell expansion on flow cytometry were chosen for sequencing. Germline CDR1 SEHNR, CDR2 FQNEAQ (reference sequence). CDR3 length: 11 amino acids. V lost 4 bases and J 3 bases, leaving 3 bases between the germline ends. TCR beta VDJ combinations and CDR3 sequences were profiled from genomic DNA. TCRdb redid the calling of the reads with MiXCR, one entry per CDR3 protein. The table includes about 160,000 distinct CDR3 sequences, 60% to 80% detected once.

The genes are TRBV7-9 and TRBJ1-2, with D unclear. Material: sorted CD4+, CD8+, or CD8+CD57+ T cells (not recorded which) from PBMCs. The receptor was derived from a human donor with aplastic anemia. The CDR3 region is CASSSDYGYTF. CDR3 coding DNA: TGTGCCAGCAGCTCGGACTATGGCTACACCTTC.